This entry lists 17 T cell receptor beta chains sequenced from one sample in a study of CD4+ T cells in melanoma (dated by TCRdb to the early 2020s). The method was the immunoSEQ multiplex PCR assay. What TCRdb holds here is the immuneACCESS table cut down to in-frame rearrangements. Part of the clones is not present; checked against another copy, under half of the missing clones reflect an unresolved V gene, and the others are unexplained. A total of 9,600 or so clones appear in this sample, around 67% of them only once. The biggest ten clones account for approximately 25% of the sample. Material: cells from a culture (not recorded whether cultured in vitro). The receptors here all came from a human donor with melanoma.

The chain is built from TRBV13 and TRBJ1-2; weak D call: TRBD1 (6 bases). The V end lost 5 bases, the J end lost 2 bases, and 15 bases lay between the germline ends. The CDR3 contains 15 residues. CDR1 and CDR2 (germline): PRHDT, FYEKMQ (reference sequence). The CDR3 region is CASSKRTDLNYGYTF. CDR3 in DNA: TGTGCCAGCAGCAAAAGGACAGATTTAAACTATGGCTACACCTTC. Together with reference TRBV13 and TRBJ1-2, the CDR3 gives the full variable domain: AAGVIQSPRHLIKEKRETATLKCYPIPRHDTVYWYQQGPGQDPQFLISFYEKMQSDKGSIPDRFSAQQFSDYHSELNMSSLELGDSALYFCASSKRTDLNYGYTFGSGTRLTVV.

This clone has a single count. The chain combines TRBV15 with TRBJ2-5; 9 bases are a match to TRBD2. J gave up 7 bases and V 1 base, and 4 bases lay outside the gene matches. Germline-derived CDR1 and CDR2 are LNHNV and YYDKDF (reference sequence). The CDR3 covers 14 residues. CDR3 residues: CATSRGGGAGTQYF. The DNA for the CDR3 is TGTGCCACCAGCAGAGGCGGGGGGGCCGGGACCCAGTACTTC. Full variable domain (remainder filled in from reference TRBV15 and TRBJ2-5): DAMVIQNPRYQVTQFGKPVTLSCSQTLNHNVMYWYQQKSSQAPKLLFHYYDKDFNNEADTPDNFQSRRPNTSFCFLDIRSPGLGDTAMYLCATSRGGGAGTQYFGPGTRLLVL.

V gene TRBV5-4 combines with J gene TRBJ1-3, with a weak D call TRBD1 (6 bases). The CDR3 consists of 16 residues. Looked up from germline, CDR1 is SGHNT and CDR2 is YYREEE (reference sequence). Trimming left V 0 bases short and J 4 bases short, with 14 bases between. Written as DNA, the CDR3 is TGTGCCAGCAGCTTGGCCGGGGGCTGGTCCGGAAACACCATATATTTT. Amino acid sequence: CASSLAGGWSGNTIYF.

This chain uses TRBV12-3 or TRBV12-4 with TRBJ1-1; D ambiguous. Trimming stripped 0 bases from V and 5 bases from J, with 4 bases between. This CDR3 is built from 12 residues. CDR3 sequence reads: CASSLARTEAFF. In DNA form, the CDR3 reads TGTGCCAGCAGTTTAGCGCGGACTGAAGCTTTCTTT.

Sample share makes this clone medium-sized (0.01 to 0.1%). This rearrangement joins TRBV12-3 or TRBV12-4 to TRBJ1-5; D is ambiguous. The CDR3 has 13 residues. V gave up 4 bases and J gave up 3 bases, with 7 bases separating them. CDR3 DNA: TGTGCCAGCAGTTGGACGGACAATCAGCCCCAGCATTTT. Translation gives CASSWTDNQPQHF.

There are a few counts of this clone. The CDR3: CASRGRQLNTEAFF. Written as DNA, the CDR3 is TGTGCCAGCAGGGGACGACAATTGAACACTGAAGCTTTCTTT. V usage is TRBV28 and J usage is TRBJ1-1; a weak D match, TRBD1 (5 bases). In germline, CDR1 is MDHEN, CDR2 SYDVKM. The V end lost 6 bases, the J end lost 0 bases, and 11 bases lay between the germline ends. The CDR3 is 14 amino acids.

The CDR3 DNA follows: TGTGCCACCAGCAGAGGTATACAACAGGACTCGAGCTCCTATAATTCACCCCTCCACTTT. Protein: CATSRGIQQDSSSYNSPLHF. The chain uses TRBV15 and TRBJ1-6; the D gene is possibly TRBD1 (5 bases). Germline V gene sequence: CDR1 LNHNV, CDR2 YYDKDF (reference sequence). The V end was cut by 1 base, the J end by 0 bases, with 19 bases between. The CDR3 has 20 amino acids.

This rearrangement joins TRBV3-1 (or the pseudogene TRBV3-2) to TRBJ1-4, with D possibly being TRBD1 (5 bases). From germline, CDR1 is LGHDT and CDR2 YNNKEL (reference sequence). V lost 0 bases and J lost 7, with 15 bases in between. This CDR3 has 16 residues. CDR3 sequence (DNA): TGTGCCAGCAGCCAAGATTTAGGGGCACGAGGTGAAAAACTGTTTTTT. Its protein is CASSQDLGARGEKLFF.

This clone was detected only a few times. The V gene is TRBV3-1 (or the pseudogene TRBV3-2), the J gene TRBJ1-3; no reliable D call. This CDR3 spans 15 amino acids. Per the germline V gene, CDR1 is LGHDT and CDR2 is YNNKEL (reference sequence). V lost 2 bases, J lost 4 bases, and 12 bases lay in between. CDR3 DNA sequence: TGTGCCAGCAGCCAAAGAAATAGGGAAGGAAACACCATATATTTT. This sequence encodes CASSQRNREGNTIYF.

The chain carries TRBV5-4 and TRBJ2-4, with D perhaps TRBD1 or TRBD2 (5 bases each). Germline V gives CDR1 SGHNT, CDR2 YYREEE (reference sequence). The CDR3 has 16 amino acids. V gave up 4 bases and J gave up 0 bases, with 14 bases separating them. The DNA for the CDR3 is TGTGCCAGCAGCGTCCGGGGCGACCTAGCCAAAAACATTCAGTACTTC. Translated: CASSVRGDLAKNIQYF.

This clone has more than one count but fewer than ten. J is TRBJ2-7 and V is TRBV5-1, with 7 bases that match TRBD2. The trim removed 0 bases at V and 1 base at J, leaving 1 base unmatched. The CDR3 consists of 14 residues. Germline CDR1 and CDR2: SGHRS and YFSETQ. The CDR3 region is CASSLAGGSYEQYF. The CDR3 DNA follows: TGCGCCAGCAGCTTGGCCGGGGGGTCCTACGAGCAGTACTTC.

Details on this clone: Relative to the germline gene, one junction end is altered; a read error may explain this. This chain joins TRBV30 and TRBJ1-2, with D uncertain. The CDR3 is made up of 12 amino acids. Germline V gives CDR1 GTSNPN, CDR2 SVGIG (reference sequence). As DNA, the CDR3 is TGTGCCTGGAGTGTACAAGGCGCCAGCCTTAACTTC. This codes for CAWSVQGASLNF.

This clone was counted between two and nine times. V usage is TRBV18 and J usage is TRBJ1-2; tentatively, D is TRBD1 (5 bases). V lost 3 bases and J lost 4, with 21 bases in between. In germline, CDR1 is KGHSH, CDR2 LQKENI. The CDR3 length is 17 residues. The CDR3 spells CASSPVLRGQPSYGYTF. The CDR3 nucleotides are TGTGCCAGCTCACCTGTATTACGAGGACAACCGTCCTATGGCTACACCTTC.

The CDR3 coding sequence is TGCGCCAGCAGCTTGGGAGACAGAGCCCTACCGCGGCAGTTCTTC. Protein product: CASSLGDRALPRQFF. The chain recombines TRBV5-1 with TRBJ2-1, with D possibly matching TRBD1 (5 bases). Germline V gene sequence: CDR1 SGHRS, CDR2 YFSETQ. Trimming cost V 0 bases and J 12 bases, with 19 bases left between them. CDR3 size: 15 residues.

V usage is TRBV6-5 and J usage is TRBJ2-5; the D gene is possibly TRBD2 (7 bases). Germline-derived CDR1 and CDR2 are MNHEY and SVGAGI. With 7 bases removed from V and 1 base from J, the gap between germline ends came to 16 bases. The CDR3 consists of 15 residues. For the CDR3, the DNA is TGTGCCAGCACACGAAGGGGGGGACGCCAAGAGACCCAGTACTTC. It codes for CASTRRGGRQETQYF.

CDR3 nucleotides: TGTGCCAGCAGCCCAAGCTTCGGTGGCTACACCTTC. The encoded protein is CASSPSFGGYTF. The chain links TRBV16 to TRBJ1-2; D is uncertain. V was trimmed by 4 bases and J by 7 bases, leaving 10 bases between them. Looked up from germline, CDR1 is KGHSY and CDR2 is FQNENV. The CDR3 spans 12 residues.

The chain joins TRBV20-1 to TRBJ1-6, with TRBD1 matching 7 bases. This CDR3 contains 11 residues. The V gene end was trimmed by 3 bases and the J gene end by 17 bases; junction bases not matched to a gene: 7. Germline-derived CDR1 and CDR2 are DFQATT and SNEGSKA (reference sequence). DNA of the CDR3: TGCAGTGCTAGGGCACAGGGGACCGTCCACTTT. Translating it yields CSARAQGTVHF.